Each of the 28 T cell receptor beta chains below was sequenced from the same sample in a study of blood T cell repertoires in COVID-19 (TCRdb year 2020). The library was prepared using the immunoSEQ multiplex PCR assay. Held by TCRdb, this immuneACCESS table contains in-frame sequences only and omits some clones. Under half of the omission traces to an unresolved V gene where checked; the cause of the rest is unknown. This sample holds about 80,000 clones; approximately 78% were observed only once. The ten largest make up around a third of the sample. Specimen: peripheral blood. All receptors come from a woman between 65 and 79 years old with acute or convalescent COVID-19.

The rearrangement links TRBV18 to TRBJ2-1; 13 nucleotides align to TRBD2. This CDR3 spans 15 amino acids. V shed 5 bases, J shed 6 bases, and the junction held 4 bases outside the gene matches. CDR1 KGHSH and CDR2 LQKENI come from the germline V gene. The CDR3 spells CASSTGLAGFNEQFF. The CDR3 region has the DNA TGTGCCAGCTCAACGGGACTAGCGGGATTCAATGAGCAGTTCTTC. Using reference TRBV18 and TRBJ2-1 for the parts outside the CDR3, the full variable domain is NAGVMQNPRHLVRRRGQEARLRCSPMKGHSHVYWYRQLPEEGLKFMVYLQKENIIDESGMPKERFSAEFPKEGPSILRIQQVVRGDSAAYFCASSTGLAGFNEQFFGPGTRLTVL.

This chain connects TRBV9 to TRBJ1-4; D is unresolved. V was pared by 5 bases and J by 6 bases, with 14 bases between. In germline, CDR1 is SGDLS, CDR2 YYNGEE. The CDR3 extends over 14 amino acids. CDR3 loop: CASRGRAAHEKLFF. As DNA, the CDR3 is TGTGCCAGCAGAGGGAGGGCCGCTCATGAAAAACTGTTTTTT.

CDR3 in DNA: TGCAGCGTTATGCGGAGGAACTCCTACGAGCAGTACTTC. Translation gives CSVMRRNSYEQYF. The chain employs TRBV29-1 and TRBJ2-7, with a weak D call TRBD2 (5 bases). This CDR3 comprises 13 residues. Germline V lookup: CDR1 SQVTM, CDR2 ANQGSEA. V was trimmed by 5 bases and J by 0 bases, leaving 11 bases between them.

V and J are TRBV5-4 and TRBJ1-5; the D gene is possibly TRBD1 (6 bases). V shed 0 bases and J shed 6 bases, with 10 bases lying between them. Germline loops: CDR1 SGHNT, CDR2 YYREEE (reference sequence). The CDR3 spans 14 residues. CDR3 region: CASSLDQGRQPQHF. The CDR3 DNA reads as TGTGCCAGCAGCTTGGACCAGGGGCGTCAGCCCCAGCATTTT.

This chain connects TRBV5-1 to TRBJ1-4; D perhaps matches TRBD1 (6 bases). The V gene's germline CDR1 is SGHRS and CDR2 YFSETQ. The CDR3 is 14 amino acids. Trimming pared 0 bases from V and 11 bases from J, leaving 14 bases between. CDR3 nucleotides: TGCGCCAGCAGCTTGGGAAACCCAGGGGAGAAACTGTTTTTT. Translated, it gives CASSLGNPGEKLFF.

In this sample, this clone turned up a few times. The V and J genes are TRBV2 and TRBJ1-2, with D possibly matching TRBD1 (6 bases). Deletions cut 7 bases from V and 8 bases from J, with 17 bases between. In germline, CDR1 is SNHLY, CDR2 FYNNEI. The CDR3 runs to 13 residues. The CDR3 spells CASIPDRHEGYTF. The DNA of the CDR3 is TGTGCCAGCATTCCCGACAGGCACGAGGGCTACACCTTC.

The rearrangement uses TRBV18 and TRBJ1-2; 10 positions agree with TRBD1. Germline V lookup: CDR1 KGHSH, CDR2 LQKENI. The CDR3 sequence is 15 residues long. V gave up 3 bases and J gave up 5 bases; unmatched junction bases: 6. CDR3 nucleotide sequence: TGTGCCAGCTCACCGGGACAGGGGACGGGGTATGGCTACACCTTC. It yields the protein CASSPGQGTGYGYTF.

The chain links TRBV19 to TRBJ2-1; 7 bases map to TRBD1. V lost 8 bases to trimming and J lost 5 bases; unmatched junction nucleotides: 9. The CDR3 loop spans 14 amino acids. CDR1 and CDR2 from the germline V gene are LNHDA and SQIVND (reference sequence). The DNA of the CDR3 is TGTGCCAGTGGCCCACGGGACAGAAACAATGAGCAGTTCTTC. Its protein is CASGPRDRNNEQFF. Looking up the rest from reference TRBV19 and TRBJ2-1 gives the full variable domain: DGGITQSPKYLFRKEGQNVTLSCEQNLNHDAMYWYRQDPGQGLRLIYYSQIVNDFQKGDIAEGYSVSREKKESFPLTVTSAQKNPTAFYLCASGPRDRNNEQFFGPGTRLTVL.

V gene TRBV15 combines with J gene TRBJ1-4; 11 nucleotides agree with TRBD1. The germline gives CDR1 LNHNV, CDR2 YYDKDF (reference sequence). CDR3 length: 16 amino acids. The V segment lost 5 bases and the J segment 8 bases; nucleotides outside the gene matches: 10. CDR3 in DNA: TGTGCCACCAGCGGGACAGGGGGAATTGTAGGAGAAAAACTGTTTTTT. This sequence encodes CATSGTGGIVGEKLFF. Complete variable domain (other parts from reference TRBV15 and TRBJ1-4): DAMVIQNPRYQVTQFGKPVTLSCSQTLNHNVMYWYQQKSSQAPKLLFHYYDKDFNNEADTPDNFQSRRPNTSFCFLDIRSPGLGDTAMYLCATSGTGGIVGEKLFFGSGTQLSVL.

The genes are TRBV29-1 and TRBJ1-1; 8 bases are shared with TRBD1. The trim removed 4 bases at V and 5 bases at J, leaving 12 bases unmatched. The CDR3 contains 15 residues. Germline CDR1 reads SQVTM; CDR2 reads ANQGSEA. CDR3 DNA sequence: TGCAGCGTTGCGGTTGGAGCAGGGGGCCGGACTGAAGCTTTCTTT. Its protein is CSVAVGAGGRTEAFF.

The gene calls are TRBV2 and TRBJ2-5, with D hard to call. The CDR3 length is 13 residues. Germline V gene lookup returns CDR1 SNHLY and CDR2 FYNNEI. The V end was cut by 6 bases, the J end by 0 bases, with 8 bases between. The chain's CDR3 is CASRGADQETQYF. For the CDR3, the DNA is TGTGCCAGCAGAGGAGCCGACCAAGAGACCCAGTACTTC.

V and J are TRBV7-3 and TRBJ2-5; no definite D call. The V gene lost 3 bases and the J gene lost 7 bases, with 12 bases spanning the gap. The CDR3 has 13 amino acids. Germline V gene lookup returns CDR1 SGHTA and CDR2 FQGTGA. Written as DNA, the CDR3 is TGTGCCAGCAGCTTCAACCCCGGAGTGACCCAGTACTTC. Its translation: CASSFNPGVTQYF.

V and J are TRBV7-2 and TRBJ2-1; 11 bases line up with TRBD1. The CDR3 has 15 amino acids. From germline, CDR1 is SGHTA and CDR2 FQGNSA. V was pared by 5 bases and J by 7 bases, with 7 bases of the junction left unmatched. CDR3 coding DNA: TGTGCCAGCAGCCTCGGACAGGGGGCGAGAAATGAGCAGTTCTTC. This codes for CASSLGQGARNEQFF.

The genes are TRBV9 and TRBJ2-3, with D unresolved. Trimming removed 3 bases from V and 6 bases from J, with 8 bases in between. From germline, CDR1 is SGDLS and CDR2 YYNGEE. The CDR3 loop spans 12 amino acids. For the CDR3, the DNA is TGTGCCAGCAGCGCTGGCATGGATACGCAGTATTTT. Translating it yields CASSAGMDTQYF.

The rearrangement uses TRBV4-1 and TRBJ2-2; TRBD1 matches 9 bases. Germline V CDR1 and CDR2: MGHRA, YSYEKL. The length of the CDR3 is 18 residues. V trimming: 0 bases; J trimming: 0 bases; junction bases outside the gene matches: 5. The CDR3 loop reads CASSQDGQGIANTGELFF. CDR3 DNA: TGCGCCAGCAGCCAAGATGGACAGGGGATCGCGAACACCGGGGAGCTGTTTTTT.

V gene TRBV28 combines with J gene TRBJ1-6; D is undetermined. V shed 6 bases and J shed 9 bases, with 12 bases lying between them. Germline V lookup: CDR1 MDHEN, CDR2 SYDVKM. The CDR3 contains 13 residues. In DNA, the CDR3 is TGTGCCAGCAGATCAGTTATTCGTTCACCCCTCCACTTT. Its protein is CASRSVIRSPLHF.

This clone has just one count. This rearrangement joins TRBV9 to TRBJ2-2; the match to TRBD2 covers 9 bases. Germline values: CDR1 SGDLS, CDR2 YYNGEE. This CDR3 has 16 amino acids. The J segment lost 5 bases and the V segment lost 0 bases, leaving 5 bases of the junction unmatched. CDR3 DNA: TGTGCCAGCAGCGTAGCAGGCGGGAGGGAAACCGGGGAGCTGTTTTTT. It yields the protein CASSVAGGRETGELFF.

The chain is built from TRBV12-5 and TRBJ1-1; D is undetermined. CDR1 and CDR2 from the germline V gene are LGHNT and FRNRAP. The CDR3 has 13 residues. V dropped 6 bases and J dropped 12 bases, with 20 bases sitting between them. The CDR3 protein is CASGQELAVGSFF. The DNA for the CDR3 is TGTGCTAGTGGCCAGGAACTGGCCGTGGGTTCTTTCTTT.

The chain joins TRBV6-4 to TRBJ2-1; 9 nucleotides match TRBD2. This CDR3 has 16 amino acids. Trimming took 4 bases from V and 3 from J; bases not matched to a gene: 7. Germline lookup yields CDR1 MRHNA and CDR2 SNTAGT. CDR3 protein: CASSVGASGVYNEQFF. Written as DNA, the CDR3 is TGTGCCAGCAGTGTGGGAGCTAGCGGGGTCTACAATGAGCAGTTCTTC.

This clone was detected once. The V gene is TRBV5-6, the J gene TRBJ1-2; the D gene is possibly TRBD1 (5 bases). The V and J ends lost 3 bases and 4 bases respectively, with 13 bases between them. From germline, CDR1 is SGHDT and CDR2 YYEEEE. CDR3 size: 14 residues. The CDR3 protein is CASSSRVPTYGYTF. CDR3 sequence (DNA): TGTGCCAGCAGCTCCAGGGTTCCCACCTATGGCTACACCTTC.

V usage is TRBV27 and J usage is TRBJ2-2; D may be TRBD2 (5 bases). This CDR3 spans 16 amino acids. Trimming shortened V by 3 bases and J by 1 base, and 12 bases separated the two germline ends. CDR1 MNHEY and CDR2 SMNVEV come from the germline V gene (reference sequence). CDR3 coding DNA: TGTGCCAGCAGTTTTCAGGACTGGTGGAACACCGGGGAGCTGTTTTTT. Its translation is CASSFQDWWNTGELFF.

This chain connects TRBV5-1 to TRBJ2-1, with 10 bases fitting TRBD2. The CDR3 is 16 amino acids. The V and J ends lost 0 bases and 10 bases, in that order; junction bases with no gene match: 10. Germline CDR1 and CDR2: SGHRS and YFSETQ. The CDR3 is CASSLELAGGLGEQFF. In DNA form, the CDR3 reads TGCGCCAGCAGCTTGGAATTAGCGGGAGGCCTAGGGGAGCAGTTCTTC.

CDR3: CANSGPPGQGDNYGYTF. The DNA of the CDR3 is TGTGCCAATTCGGGCCCCCCAGGACAGGGAGATAACTATGGCTACACCTTC. V gene TRBV25-1 combines with J gene TRBJ1-2, with 8 bases identical to TRBD1. Germline CDR1 reads MGHDK; CDR2 reads SYGVNS. This CDR3 spans 17 amino acids. Germline trimming cut 10 bases from V and 1 base from J; bases unmatched to any gene: 17.

The chain uses TRBV2 and TRBJ1-5; a weak D match, TRBD1 (6 bases). V was pared by 6 bases and J by 3 bases, with 12 bases between. The CDR3 is made up of 14 amino acids. From germline, CDR1 is SNHLY and CDR2 FYNNEI. The CDR3 is CASSWTDINQPQHF. The CDR3 DNA follows: TGTGCCAGCAGCTGGACAGACATCAATCAGCCCCAGCATTTT.

This clone was observed a single time. This chain links TRBV15 with TRBJ1-1; D gene ambiguous. The CDR3 is 13 residues long. Trimming stripped 3 bases from V and 8 bases from J, with 13 bases between. The V gene's germline CDR1 is LNHNV and CDR2 YYDKDF (reference sequence). CDR3 nucleotide sequence: TGTGCCACCAGCAGGCCCGACATTACGGAAGCTTTCTTT. Protein product: CATSRPDITEAFF.

The chain combines TRBV7-7 with TRBJ1-3; D uncertain. Trimming left V 5 bases short and J 2 bases short, with 7 bases between. This CDR3 is built from 13 residues. Germline-derived CDR1 and CDR2 are SSHAT and FNYEAQ (reference sequence). CDR3 nucleotide sequence: TGTGCCAGCAGCACGAGCCCTGGAAACACCATATATTTT. Its translation is CASSTSPGNTIYF.

The chain combines TRBV5-1 with TRBJ2-7, with TRBD1 as a possible D gene (6 bases). From germline, CDR1 is SGHRS and CDR2 YFSETQ. The CDR3 has 14 amino acids. V was trimmed by 2 bases and J by 1 base, leaving 10 bases between them. The CDR3 spells CASSFRDTSYEQYF. CDR3 DNA sequence: TGCGCCAGCAGCTTCCGGGACACTTCCTACGAGCAGTACTTC.

The chain is built from TRBV7-9 and TRBJ2-5, with D perhaps matching TRBD2 (6 bases). CDR1 is SEHNR and CDR2 is FQNEAQ in the germline V gene (reference sequence). CDR3 length: 13 residues. The V end was cut by 1 base, the J end by 4 bases, with 7 bases between. CDR3 protein: CASSLGAGETQYF. In DNA form, the CDR3 reads TGTGCCAGCAGCTTAGGAGCGGGAGAGACCCAGTACTTC.